These 22 T cell receptor beta chains were sequenced from one sample in a study of blood T cell repertoires in COVID-19. Repertoires were generated with immunoSEQ multiplex PCR, while TCRdb's copy carries only in-frame clones and drops some. The data show 140,000 to 150,000 clones, around 80% seen once. The sample consisted of peripheral blood. Receptor source: a man between 60 and 75 years old with acute or convalescent COVID-19.

This sequence joins TRBV5-6 and TRBJ2-2; a possible D gene is TRBD1 (5 bases). The germline CDR1 and CDR2 sequences are SGHDT and YYEEEE. The V end was cut by 6 bases, the J end by 2 bases, with 11 bases between. This CDR3 has 14 amino acids. The CDR3 protein is CASILRGNTGELFF. CDR3 sequence (DNA): TGTGCCAGCATCCTAAGGGGAAACACCGGGGAGCTGTTTTTT.

As regards this clone: The sample has other DNA sequences that encode this CDR3 too. The chain combines TRBV28 with TRBJ1-2; D is unresolved. CDR1 is MDHEN, CDR2 SYDVKM, per germline. This CDR3 has 11 amino acids. V was clipped by 5 bases and J by 5 bases, with 6 bases between them. The CDR3 nucleotides read TGTGCCAGCAGTCCCCAATATGGCTACACCTTC. Amino acids: CASSPQYGYTF.

This chain connects TRBV9 to TRBJ1-3; 7 bases are shared with TRBD1. CDR3 length equals 15 residues. The J segment lost 8 bases and the V segment lost 3 bases, leaving 11 bases of the junction unmatched. CDR1 SGDLS and CDR2 YYNGEE come from the germline V gene. This CDR3 reads CASSATGSSGDTIYF. As DNA, the CDR3 is TGTGCCAGCAGCGCGACAGGGAGTAGTGGTGACACCATATATTTT.

The CDR3 is CASSERHFYGYTF. For the CDR3, the DNA is TGTGCCAGCAGTGAACGACACTTCTATGGCTACACCTTC. V and J are TRBV6-1 and TRBJ1-2; D call uncertain. The ends were cut back, 2 bases at V and 4 bases at J, with 8 bases in the middle. CDR3 size: 13 residues. Germline lookup yields CDR1 MNHNS and CDR2 SASEGT.

This chain uses TRBV18 with TRBJ1-1; TRBD1 aligns across 8 bases. Germline V gives CDR1 KGHSH, CDR2 LQKENI. This CDR3 region has 14 residues. After removal of 3 bases from V and 5 bases from J, the junction contained 5 bases not matched to a gene. The CDR3 sequence: CASSPDRGGTEAFF. The CDR3 DNA sequence: TGTGCCAGCTCACCCGACAGGGGCGGGACTGAAGCTTTCTTT.

The chain joins TRBV30 to TRBJ2-5, with a possible D match to TRBD2 (5 bases). V lost 1 base, J lost 4 bases, and 7 bases lay in between. This CDR3 contains 12 residues. CDR1 is GTSNPN, CDR2 SVGIG, per germline (reference sequence). The CDR3 bases are TGTGCCTGGAGTGCCGAGGGAGAGACCCAGTACTTC. The encoded protein is CAWSAEGETQYF.

This clone was seen a single time. This sequence joins TRBV30 and TRBJ2-7, with TRBD2 identical over 10 bases. Germline V gene data show CDR1 as GTSNPN and CDR2 as SVGIG (reference sequence). After removal of 1 base from V and 3 bases from J, the junction contained 24 bases not matched to a gene. The CDR3 sequence is 21 residues long. In DNA form, the CDR3 reads TGTGCCTGGAGTGGCATTAGAACAGGACAGGGAACCCTAGCGGGAGTCTACGAGCAGTACTTC. Its protein is CAWSGIRTGQGTLAGVYEQYF.

The genes are TRBV2 and TRBJ2-5, with TRBD2 matching over 10 bases. The germline V gene encodes CDR1 SNHLY and CDR2 FYNNEI. V trimming: 2 bases; J trimming: 4 bases; junction bases outside the gene matches: 7. CDR3 length equals 16 residues. The CDR3 sequence is CASSEWLAGGRETQYF. The CDR3 bases are TGTGCCAGCAGTGAATGGTTAGCGGGAGGCAGAGAGACCCAGTACTTC.

The chain links TRBV29-1 to TRBJ2-5; 7 nucleotides match TRBD1. CDR1 is SQVTM, CDR2 ANQGSEA, per germline. The CDR3 is 12 residues long. The J segment lost 7 bases and the V segment lost 4 bases, leaving 6 bases of the junction unmatched. The CDR3 here is CSVGQGLMTQYF. The CDR3 DNA sequence: TGCAGCGTTGGACAGGGTCTAATGACCCAGTACTTC. Filled out from reference TRBV29-1 and TRBJ2-5, the complete variable domain reads SAVISQKPSRDICQRGTSLTIQCQVDSQVTMMFWYRQQPGQSLTLIATANQGSEATYESGFVIDKFPISRPNLTFSTLTVSNMSPEDSSIYLCSVGQGLMTQYFGPGTRLLVL.

V is TRBV24-1 and J is TRBJ1-5, with 9 nucleotides matching TRBD1. The CDR3 runs 18 residues. The ends lost 4 bases at V and 6 bases at J; junction bases unmatched: 15. Looked up from germline, CDR1 is KGHDR and CDR2 is SFDVKD. As DNA, the CDR3 is TGTGCCACCAGTGACCAATCGTGCCGGGACAGGGCTAGTCAGCCCCAGCATTTT. Translation: CATSDQSCRDRASQPQHF.

This clone came up a few times. The chain combines TRBV15 with TRBJ2-7; D gene unclear. The CDR3 covers 12 residues. V was shortened by 0 bases and J by 7 bases, with 7 bases between the two germline ends. Per the germline V gene, CDR1 is LNHNV and CDR2 is YYDKDF (reference sequence). The CDR3 DNA follows: TGTGCCACCAGCAGAGATGCTCTAGAGCAGTACTTC. Translated, it gives CATSRDALEQYF.

The count of this clone is one. This rearrangement joins TRBV5-4 to TRBJ2-5; 8 nucleotides match TRBD2. The V segment lost 2 bases and the J segment 5 bases; nucleotides outside the gene matches: 8. The CDR3 is 15 residues long. Germline CDR1 and CDR2: SGHNT and YYREEE (reference sequence). The CDR3 DNA follows: TGTGCCAGCAGCTTTCGGCTAGCGGGCGGGGAGACCCAGTACTTC. As protein: CASSFRLAGGETQYF.

This rearrangement joins TRBV11-2 to TRBJ1-1, with TRBD1 matching 7 bases. The V and J ends lost 1 base and 4 bases, in that order; junction bases with no gene match: 6. CDR3 size: 15 residues. The germline V gene has CDR1 SGHAT and CDR2 FQNNGV. CDR3 loop: CASSLAAGGGTEAFF. The DNA of the CDR3 is TGTGCCAGCAGCTTAGCAGCAGGGGGAGGCACTGAAGCTTTCTTT.

The genes are TRBV7-9 and TRBJ1-1; no definite D call. This CDR3 comprises 15 residues. The V and J ends lost 5 bases and 7 bases respectively, with 20 bases between them. Looked up from germline, CDR1 is SEHNR and CDR2 is FQNEAQ (reference sequence). CDR3 DNA: TGTGCCAGCAGCCCTTCAAGTCTAACCCTAGATGAAGCTTTCTTT. This translates into CASSPSSLTLDEAFF.

The chain is built from TRBV30 and TRBJ2-1; no clear D gene. V was pared by 0 bases and J by 2 bases, with 11 bases between. CDR3 size: 15 residues. Looked up from germline, CDR1 is GTSNPN and CDR2 is SVGIG (reference sequence). The CDR3 reads CAWSVSGNPYNEQFF. The CDR3 bases are TGTGCCTGGAGTGTATCAGGCAATCCCTACAATGAGCAGTTCTTC.

The V gene is TRBV28, the J gene TRBJ2-7; a weak D match, TRBD2 (7 bases). CDR3 length: 17 amino acids. Looked up from germline, CDR1 is MDHEN and CDR2 is SYDVKM. Trimming stripped 4 bases from V and 0 bases from J, with 19 bases between. The CDR3 nucleotides read TGTGCCAGCAGTTCGGGGGGCCAGGGGTCGATCTCCTACGAGCAGTACTTC. Translating gives CASSSGGQGSISYEQYF. The variable domain in full, with the rest retrieved from reference TRBV28 and TRBJ2-7, is DVKVTQSSRYLVKRTGEKVFLECVQDMDHENMFWYRQDPGLGLRLIYFSYDVKMKEKGDIPEGYSVSREKKERFSLILESASTNQTSMYLCASSSGGQGSISYEQYFGPGTRLTVT.

There are many counts of this clone. The chain links TRBV10-3 to TRBJ1-6; the match to TRBD1 covers 8 bases. Germline-derived CDR1 and CDR2 are ENHRY and SYGVKD. The CDR3 runs to 14 residues. J gave up 10 bases and V 2 bases, and 4 bases lay outside the gene matches. This chain's CDR3 is CAISEVRGLSPLHF. CDR3 sequence (DNA): TGTGCCATCAGTGAGGTCAGGGGGCTCTCACCCCTCCACTTT.

The chain has TRBV5-6 and TRBJ2-2; the match to TRBD1 covers 7 bases. This CDR3 is 17 amino acids long. Per the germline V gene, CDR1 is SGHDT and CDR2 is YYEEEE. J lost 2 bases, V lost 6 bases, and 13 bases had no gene match. CDR3 DNA sequence: TGTGCCAGCACTAGGACGAACAGGGGACCCAACACCGGGGAGCTGTTTTTT. Translation gives CASTRTNRGPNTGELFF.

Concerning this clone itself: One junction end disagrees with the germline gene, perhaps due to a read error. The V call is TRBV7-8, the J call TRBJ2-3; 12 bases are a match to TRBD2. This CDR3 has 14 residues. Germline CDR1 SGHVS, CDR2 FQNEAQ. CDR3 sequence reads: CASSLAGGRDTQYF. The CDR3 coding sequence is TGTGCCAGCAGCCTAGCGGGAGGGCGGGATACGCAGTATTTT.

Regarding this clone: This CDR3 is also generated by other DNA sequences in the sample. This chain uses TRBV5-1 with TRBJ2-1; TRBD2 matches 13 bases. Germline V gene data show CDR1 as SGHRS and CDR2 as YFSETQ. Losses at the gene ends were 4 bases for V and 1 base for J; bases not matched to a gene: 5. The CDR3 loop spans 17 amino acids. CDR3 protein: CASSLGLAGASYNEQFF. The CDR3 nucleotides are TGCGCCAGCAGCCTCGGACTAGCGGGAGCGTCCTACAATGAGCAGTTCTTC.

CDR3 sequence reads: CASSESRGFYEQYF. The CDR3 DNA reads as TGTGCCAGCAGTGAATCGCGGGGGTTCTACGAGCAGTACTTC. The chain has TRBV2 and TRBJ2-7, with 7 bases lining up with TRBD2. Germline V gene data show CDR1 as SNHLY and CDR2 as FYNNEI. Losses at the gene ends were 2 bases for V and 3 bases for J; bases not matched to a gene: 4. The CDR3 extends over 14 amino acids.

The chain employs TRBV11-2 and TRBJ2-7; 10 bases agree with TRBD1. The CDR3 is made up of 13 amino acids. Germline V lookup: CDR1 SGHAT, CDR2 FQNNGV. Trimming at V came to 6 bases and at J to 3 bases, leaving 2 bases not matched to a gene. CDR3 protein: CASSRDRGYEQYF. In DNA form, the CDR3 reads TGTGCCAGCAGTCGGGACAGGGGCTACGAGCAGTACTTC. Drawing the rest from reference TRBV11-2 and TRBJ2-7, the complete variable domain is EAGVAQSPRYKIIEKRQSVAFWCNPISGHATLYWYQQILGQGPKLLIQFQNNGVVDDSQLPKDRFSAERLKGVDSTLKIQPAKLEDSAVYLCASSRDRGYEQYFGPGTRLTVT.